This TCR beta chain was identified in a study of T-cell reconstitution after alpha-beta-depleted transplantation in children. This clonotype was seen only a few times. The library targeted TCRbeta and was prepared with unique molecular identifiers. In TCRdb, the PCR reads were re-called with MiXCR into one record per CDR3 protein. The sample holds hundreds of thousands of distinct CDR3 sequences, about 11% seen once. The sequences come from PBMCs from the stem cell graft donor, collected from the stem cell graft. The source is a human donor who donated a stem cell graft to a child with acute lymphoblastic leukemia.

The CDR3, as DNA: TGTGCCAGCAGCTTATATCCCAGGGAGTATGGCTACACCTTC. This encodes CASSLYPREYGYTF. The chain is built from TRBV11-2 and TRBJ1-2, with D maybe TRBD1 (5 bases). CDR1 is SGHAT, CDR2 FQNNGV, per germline. This CDR3 contains 14 residues. Trimming shortened V by 2 bases and J by 5 bases, and 12 bases separated the two germline ends.